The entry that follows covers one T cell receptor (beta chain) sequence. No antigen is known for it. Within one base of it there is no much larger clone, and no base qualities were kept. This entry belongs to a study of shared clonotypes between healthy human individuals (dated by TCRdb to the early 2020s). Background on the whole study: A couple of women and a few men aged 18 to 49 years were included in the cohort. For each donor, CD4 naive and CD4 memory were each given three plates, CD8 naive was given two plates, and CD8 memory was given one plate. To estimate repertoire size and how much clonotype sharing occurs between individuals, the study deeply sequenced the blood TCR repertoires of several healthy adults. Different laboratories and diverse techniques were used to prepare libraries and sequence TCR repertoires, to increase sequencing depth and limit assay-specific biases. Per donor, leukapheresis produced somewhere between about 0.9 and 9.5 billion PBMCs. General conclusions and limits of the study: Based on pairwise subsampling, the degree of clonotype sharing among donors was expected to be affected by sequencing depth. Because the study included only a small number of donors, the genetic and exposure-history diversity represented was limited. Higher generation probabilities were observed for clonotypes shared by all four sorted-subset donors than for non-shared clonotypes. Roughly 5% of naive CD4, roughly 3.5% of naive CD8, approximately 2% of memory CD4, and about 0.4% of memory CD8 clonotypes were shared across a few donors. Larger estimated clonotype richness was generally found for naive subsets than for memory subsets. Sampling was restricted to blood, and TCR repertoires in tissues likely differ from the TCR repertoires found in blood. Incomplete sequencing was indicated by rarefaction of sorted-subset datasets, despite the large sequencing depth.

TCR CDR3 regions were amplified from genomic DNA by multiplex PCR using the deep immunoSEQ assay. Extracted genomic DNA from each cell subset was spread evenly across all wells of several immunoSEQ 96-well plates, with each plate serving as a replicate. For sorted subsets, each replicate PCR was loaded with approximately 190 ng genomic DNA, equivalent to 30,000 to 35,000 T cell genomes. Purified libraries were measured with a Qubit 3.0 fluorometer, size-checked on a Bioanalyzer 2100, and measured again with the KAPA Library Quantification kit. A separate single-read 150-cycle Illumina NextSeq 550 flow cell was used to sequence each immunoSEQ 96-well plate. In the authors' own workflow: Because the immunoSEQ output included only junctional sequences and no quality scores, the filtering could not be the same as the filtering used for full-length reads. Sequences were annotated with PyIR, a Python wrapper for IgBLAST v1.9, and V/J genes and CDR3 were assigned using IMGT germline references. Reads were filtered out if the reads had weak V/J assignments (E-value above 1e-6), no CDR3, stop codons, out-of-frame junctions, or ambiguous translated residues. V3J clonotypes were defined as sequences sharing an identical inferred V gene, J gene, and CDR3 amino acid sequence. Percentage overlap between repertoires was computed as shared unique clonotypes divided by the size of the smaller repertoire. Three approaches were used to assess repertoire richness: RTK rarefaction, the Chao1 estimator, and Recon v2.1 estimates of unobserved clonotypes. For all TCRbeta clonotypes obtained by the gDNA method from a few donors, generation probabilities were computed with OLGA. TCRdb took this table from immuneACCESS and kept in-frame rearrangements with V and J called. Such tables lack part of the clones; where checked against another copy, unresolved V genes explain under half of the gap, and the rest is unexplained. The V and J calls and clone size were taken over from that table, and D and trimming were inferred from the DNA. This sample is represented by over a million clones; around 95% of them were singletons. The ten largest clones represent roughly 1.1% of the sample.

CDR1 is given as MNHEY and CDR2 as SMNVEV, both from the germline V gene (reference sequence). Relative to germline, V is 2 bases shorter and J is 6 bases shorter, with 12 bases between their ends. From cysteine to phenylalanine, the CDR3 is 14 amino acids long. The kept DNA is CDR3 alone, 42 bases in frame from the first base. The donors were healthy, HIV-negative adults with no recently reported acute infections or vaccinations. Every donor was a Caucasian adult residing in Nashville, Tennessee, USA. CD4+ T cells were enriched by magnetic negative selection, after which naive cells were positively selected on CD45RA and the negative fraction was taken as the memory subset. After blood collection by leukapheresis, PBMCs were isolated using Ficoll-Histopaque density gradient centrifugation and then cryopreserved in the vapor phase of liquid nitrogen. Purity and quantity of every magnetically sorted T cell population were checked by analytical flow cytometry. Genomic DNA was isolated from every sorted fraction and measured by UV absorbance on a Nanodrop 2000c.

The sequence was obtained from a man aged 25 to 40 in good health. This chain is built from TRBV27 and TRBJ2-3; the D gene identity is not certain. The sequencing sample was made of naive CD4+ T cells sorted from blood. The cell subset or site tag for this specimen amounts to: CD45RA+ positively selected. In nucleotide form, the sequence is TGTGCCAGCAGTTTACGGGTAGCCCACGATACGCAGTATTTT. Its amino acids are CASSLRVAHDTQYF.